The present TCR beta chain was sequenced within a study of beta chain features in type 1 diabetes. Across the whole study: Patients did not differ from healthy donors in age, gender or cell yield. Overall study results and limits: Moderate but significant shortening of TCRB CDR3s was recorded in all four CD4+ subsets from Type 1 diabetes patients.

The whole isolated RNA underwent reverse transcription, so sequencing captured expressed TCRB transcripts. Naive, central memory and regulatory T cell samples averaged about 3.57 million immunoSEQ reads each. Clones were read by immunoSEQ multiplex PCR, and TCRdb kept only the in-frame ones, dropping some. The sample has 900,000 or so clones; 15% to 20% are singletons. Based on CD45RO/CCR7/CD25/CD127/CD95/CD27, CD4+ regulatory, stem cell-like memory, naive and central memory cells were sorted. This clone was picked up a small number of times. Its antigen is unidentified. Unmatched junction bases numbered 14, after V lost 9 bases and J lost 9 bases. This CDR3 is 14 amino acids long. CDR1 is LNHDA, CDR2 SQIVND, per germline (reference sequence).

The V call is TRBV19, the J call TRBJ2-1, with 7 nucleotides matching TRBD1. Sample: naive CD4+ T cells from blood. This receptor was identified in a woman under 30 in good health. DNA for the CDR3: TGTGCCAGCCGGACCCCGGGACAGAGGGGTGAGCAGTTCTTC. Translation gives CASRTPGQRGEQFF. Using reference TRBV19 and TRBJ2-1 for the parts outside the CDR3, the full variable domain is DGGITQSPKYLFRKEGQNVTLSCEQNLNHDAMYWYRQDPGQGLRLIYYSQIVNDFQKGDIAEGYSVSREKKESFPLTVTSAQKNPTAFYLCASRTPGQRGEQFFGPGTRLTVL.